What follows are 9 T cell receptor beta chains derived from one specimen sequenced in a study of early T cells in non-severe SARS-CoV-2 infection. TCRdb itself ran the 5' RACE reads through MiXCR, one entry per CDR3 protein. This table has about 80,000 distinct CDR3 sequences, about 9.6% appearing once. Sequences were obtained from whole blood. These receptor sequences come from an adult who was a healthcare worker with PCR-confirmed SARS-CoV-2 infection or an uninfected control (not recorded which).

This clonotype was detected many times. Compared with germline, one end of the junction differs, possibly owing to a read error. The chain carries TRBV15 and TRBJ1-2; TRBD1 matches at 9 bases. There are 12 residues in the CDR3. CDR1 and CDR2 (germline): LNHNV, YYDKDF (reference sequence). CDR3 sequence reads: CATSRDYVDRGF. The CDR3 region has the DNA TGTGCCACCAGCAGAGATTACGTGGACAGGGGCTTC. The full variable domain, in which reference TRBV15 and TRBJ1-2 provide the parts outside the CDR3, is DAMVIQNPRYQVTQFGKPVTLSCSQTLNHNVMYWYQQKSSQAPKLLFHYYDKDFNNEADTPDNFQSRRPNTSFCFLDIRSPGLGDTAMYLCATSRDYVDRGFGSGTRLTVV.

This clonotype has a handful of counts. The genes are TRBV5-1 and TRBJ2-5, with no clear D. V lost 4 bases to trimming and J lost 1 base, with 14 bases between them. Germline CDR1 reads SGHRS; CDR2 reads YFSETQ. The CDR3 sequence is 15 residues long. The CDR3 sequence: CASSVQAGPQETQYF. CDR3 coding DNA: TGCGCCAGCAGCGTCCAAGCCGGGCCCCAAGAGACCCAGTACTTC.

This clonotype was counted many times. The V and J genes are TRBV14 and TRBJ1-4; D is possibly TRBD1 (6 bases). Germline V gives CDR1 SGHDN, CDR2 FVKESK. CDR3 length: 17 amino acids. V gave up 2 bases and J gave up 3 bases, with 16 bases separating them. CDR3 amino acids: CASSQRQGTQANEKLFF. The CDR3 DNA follows: TGTGCCAGCAGCCAACGTCAGGGGACGCAGGCTAATGAAAAACTGTTTTTT.

The table lists this clonotype with a few counts. This chain links TRBV5-1 with TRBJ2-1, with a tentative D call TRBD2 (6 bases). The germline gives CDR1 SGHRS, CDR2 YFSETQ. This CDR3 spans 15 amino acids. The V end was cut by 1 base, the J end by 5 bases, with 13 bases between. CDR3 in amino acids: CASSLLTSSNNEQFF. CDR3 nucleotides: TGCGCCAGCAGCTTGCTCACTAGCAGTAACAATGAGCAGTTCTTC.

Many counts were recorded for this clonotype. The V and J genes are TRBV5-4 and TRBJ2-1; D may correspond to TRBD1 or TRBD2 (6 bases each). The length of the CDR3 is 13 residues. CDR1 is SGHNT and CDR2 is YYREEE in the germline V gene (reference sequence). V gave up 7 bases and J gave up 9 bases, with 17 bases separating them. CDR3 coding DNA: TGTGCCAGCCGACCGGAGGGGGTCGGTGAGCAGTTCTTC. Protein: CASRPEGVGEQFF.

This clonotype was counted at least ten times. The chain is built from TRBV2 and TRBJ2-1; 7 positions match TRBD2. Per the germline V gene, CDR1 is SNHLY and CDR2 is FYNNEI. V shed 3 bases and J 8 bases; nucleotides not matched to a gene: 10. The CDR3 is made up of 15 amino acids. The DNA for the CDR3 is TGTGCCAGCAGTGAGGGGAGGGAGAGGTCCGATGAGCAGTTCTTC. Translating it yields CASSEGRERSDEQFF. The full variable domain, in which reference TRBV2 and TRBJ2-1 provide the parts outside the CDR3, is EPEVTQTPSHQVTQMGQEVILRCVPISNHLYFYWYRQILGQKVEFLVSFYNNEISEKSEIFDDQFSVERPDGSNFTLKIRSTKLEDSAMYFCASSEGRERSDEQFFGPGTRLTVL.

This clonotype appeared many times. The chain uses TRBV29-1 and TRBJ2-5, with unresolved D. There are 11 residues in the CDR3. The germline gives CDR1 SQVTM, CDR2 ANQGSEA. Trimming pared 7 bases from V and 0 bases from J, leaving 6 bases between. The chain's CDR3 is CSGKYQETQYF. The DNA for the CDR3 is TGCAGCGGGAAGTACCAAGAGACCCAGTACTTC.

This clonotype was counted at least ten times. The V and J genes are TRBV5-1 and TRBJ2-1; 10 bases fit TRBD2. Trimming at V came to 4 bases and at J to 6 bases, leaving 7 bases not matched to a gene. Germline V CDR1 and CDR2: SGHRS, YFSETQ. This CDR3 has 15 amino acids. The CDR3 region is CASSPSGSAGNEQFF. The CDR3 nucleotides are TGCGCCAGCAGCCCTAGCGGGAGTGCGGGCAATGAGCAGTTCTTC.

In the case of this clonotype: Possible read error: a much larger clone is one base away. The chain couples TRBV11-2 to TRBJ1-1; D is unresolved. From germline, CDR1 is SGHAT and CDR2 FQNNGV. The CDR3 spans 13 residues. The CDR3 sequence: CANSFLPATEAFF. CDR3 DNA: TGTGCCAACAGCTTCCTCCCCGCCACTGAAGCTTTCTTT.